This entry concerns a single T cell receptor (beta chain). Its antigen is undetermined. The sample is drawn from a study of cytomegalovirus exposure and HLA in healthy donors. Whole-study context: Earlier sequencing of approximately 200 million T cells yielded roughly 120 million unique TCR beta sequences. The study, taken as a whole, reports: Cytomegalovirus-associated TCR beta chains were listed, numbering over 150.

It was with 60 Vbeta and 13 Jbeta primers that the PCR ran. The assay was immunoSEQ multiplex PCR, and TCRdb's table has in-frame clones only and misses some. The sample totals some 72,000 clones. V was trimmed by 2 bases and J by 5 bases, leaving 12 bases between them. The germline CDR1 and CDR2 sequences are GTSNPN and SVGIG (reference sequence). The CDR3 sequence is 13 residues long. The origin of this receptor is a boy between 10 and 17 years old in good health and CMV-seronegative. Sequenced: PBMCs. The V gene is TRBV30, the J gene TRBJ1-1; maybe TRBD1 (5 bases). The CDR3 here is CAWSIRDSTEAFF. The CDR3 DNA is TGTGCCTGGAGTATCCGGGACTCTACTGAAGCTTTCTTT.